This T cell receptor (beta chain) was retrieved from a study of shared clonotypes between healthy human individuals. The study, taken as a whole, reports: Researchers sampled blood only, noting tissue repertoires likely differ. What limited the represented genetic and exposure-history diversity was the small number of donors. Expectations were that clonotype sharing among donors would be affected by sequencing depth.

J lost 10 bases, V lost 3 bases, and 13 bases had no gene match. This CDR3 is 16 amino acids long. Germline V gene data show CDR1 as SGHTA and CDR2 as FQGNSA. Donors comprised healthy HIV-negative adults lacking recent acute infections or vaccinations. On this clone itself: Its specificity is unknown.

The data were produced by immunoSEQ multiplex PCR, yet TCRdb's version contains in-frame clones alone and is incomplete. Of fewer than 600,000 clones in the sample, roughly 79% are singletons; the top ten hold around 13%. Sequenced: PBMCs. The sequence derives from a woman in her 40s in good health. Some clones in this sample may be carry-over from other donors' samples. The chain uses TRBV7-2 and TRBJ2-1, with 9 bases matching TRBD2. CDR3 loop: CASSFSVTSGQGEQFF. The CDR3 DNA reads TGTGCCAGCAGCTTTTCAGTGACTAGCGGTCAGGGCGAGCAGTTCTTC.